One sample yielded the 22 T cell receptor beta chains listed below, sequenced in a study of early T cells in non-severe SARS-CoV-2 infection. TCRdb processed the 5' RACE reads anew with MiXCR; each CDR3 protein has one entry. The data contain about 64,000 distinct CDR3 sequences, about 17% of them singletons. The input for sequencing was whole blood, taken at baseline. Receptors were obtained from an adult who was a healthcare worker with PCR-confirmed SARS-CoV-2 infection or an uninfected control (not recorded which).

The rearrangement links TRBV12-3 or TRBV12-4 to TRBJ2-1; 13 bases map to TRBD2. The CDR3 consists of 16 residues. After removal of 4 bases from V and 3 bases from J, the junction contained 3 bases not matched to a gene. The CDR3 protein is CASSSRTSGSYNEQFF. The CDR3, as DNA: TGTGCCAGCAGTTCCCGGACTAGCGGGAGCTACAATGAGCAGTTCTTC.

In its sample, this clonotype was seen many times. The chain joins TRBV5-5 to TRBJ2-7; the D is unclear. CDR3 length: 13 amino acids. CDR1 and CDR2 (germline): SGHKS, YYEKEE (reference sequence). With 3 bases removed from V and 0 bases from J, the gap between germline ends came to 7 bases. CDR3 protein: CASSWNPSYEQYF. The CDR3 bases are TGTGCCAGCAGCTGGAATCCCTCCTACGAGCAGTACTTC.

In the case of this clonotype: With a much larger clone just one base away, this may be a read error. The chain couples TRBV6-2 or TRBV6-3 to TRBJ2-2, with D unresolved. Trimming left V 4 bases short and J 6 bases short, with 3 bases between. This CDR3 region has 11 residues. CDR1 and CDR2 from the germline V gene are MNHEY and SVGEGT. DNA of the CDR3: TGTGCCAGCAGTTTTTCCGGGGAGCTGTTTTTT. Amino acid sequence: CASSFSGELFF.

The chain employs TRBV5-5 and TRBJ2-5, with TRBD2 identical over 11 bases. The trim removed 4 bases at V and 5 bases at J, leaving 19 bases unmatched. Germline loops: CDR1 SGHKS, CDR2 YYEKEE (reference sequence). CDR3 size: 19 residues. CDR3 residues: CASSPLWTSGRPFGETQYF. The CDR3 bases are TGTGCCAGCAGCCCCCTTTGGACTAGCGGGCGCCCCTTCGGGGAGACCCAGTACTTC.

The CDR3 DNA reads as TGTGCCAGCAGCTTAGTTTCCACTGAAGCTTTCTTT. Translated, it gives CASSLVSTEAFF. The V and J genes are TRBV7-6 and TRBJ1-1, with no clear D. V lost 1 base and J 4 bases, leaving 4 bases between the germline ends. The germline CDR1 and CDR2 sequences are SGHVS and FNYEAQ. The CDR3 is made up of 12 amino acids.

The chain joins TRBV12-3 or TRBV12-4 to TRBJ1-4, with D uncertain. Trimming removed 1 base from V and 16 bases from J, with 16 bases in between. CDR3 length equals 13 residues. The CDR3 spells CASSLGTGFKEFF. For the CDR3, the DNA is TGTGCCAGCAGTTTAGGGACGGGTTTCAAAGAGTTTTTT.

In its sample, this clonotype was seen once. The chain recombines TRBV2 with TRBJ2-7; D is undetermined. This CDR3 spans 12 amino acids. The germline V gene encodes CDR1 SNHLY and CDR2 FYNNEI. V gave up 4 bases and J gave up 7 bases, with 11 bases separating them. The CDR3 DNA sequence: TGTGCCAGCAGTGTTCCGCCCAGGGAGCAGTACTTC. It yields the protein CASSVPPREQYF.

This clonotype occurred a few times. The chain carries TRBV6-5 and TRBJ2-7; no firm D call. Germline V CDR1 and CDR2: MNHEY, SVGAGI. The CDR3 totals 16 residues. Trimming shortened V by 6 bases and J by 0 bases, and 18 bases separated the two germline ends. CDR3 bases: TGTGCCAGCAGCTCCGTGGGGAACAACCCCTCCTACGAGCAGTACTTC. As protein: CASSSVGNNPSYEQYF.

CDR3 nucleotides: TGTGCCAGCAGCCAATATCTGGGCACCTATAATTCACCCCTCCACTTT. Translating it yields CASSQYLGTYNSPLHF. The chain recombines TRBV3-1 with TRBJ1-6; D is unresolved. With 2 bases removed from V and 2 bases from J, the gap between germline ends came to 10 bases. CDR3 length: 16 residues. Germline CDR1 is LGHDT and CDR2 is YNNKEL (reference sequence). The full variable domain, its missing parts supplied by reference TRBV3-1 and TRBJ1-6, is DTAVSQTPKYLVTQMGNDKSIKCEQNLGHDTMYWYKQDSKKFLKIMFSYNNKELIINETVPNRFSPKSPDKAHLNLHINSLELGDSAVYFCASSQYLGTYNSPLHFGNGTRLTVT.

The V call is TRBV12-3 or TRBV12-4, the J call TRBJ2-1, with D possibly matching TRBD2 (5 bases). The CDR3 is made up of 12 amino acids. Trimming shortened V by 2 bases and J by 12 bases, and 11 bases separated the two germline ends. The CDR3 DNA reads as TGTGCCAGCAGTTTACAATTTCGGGGGCAGTTCTTC. Translating gives CASSLQFRGQFF.

In its sample, this clonotype ranks as medium-sized. The chain is built from TRBV12-3 or TRBV12-4 and TRBJ2-3; TRBD2 matches at 13 bases. The junction had 5 bases not matched to a gene; V was cut back by 6 bases and J by 2 bases. CDR3 length: 16 residues. The CDR3 DNA sequence: TGTGCCAGCAGCACTACTAGCGGGGGGGCCACAGATACGCAGTATTTT. The encoded protein is CASSTTSGGATDTQYF.

This clonotype was seen many times. This chain links TRBV7-6 with TRBJ2-7; TRBD1 is a possible D gene (5 bases). The ends were cut back, 1 base at V and 0 bases at J, with 10 bases in the middle. The CDR3 spans 15 residues. Germline CDR1 is SGHVS and CDR2 is FNYEAQ. In DNA form, the CDR3 reads TGTGCCAGCAGCTTAGGTCAGGGTCACTCCTACGAGCAGTACTTC. Amino acid sequence: CASSLGQGHSYEQYF. Full variable domain (missing parts from reference TRBV7-6 and TRBJ2-7): GAGVSQSPRYKVTKRGQDVALRCDPISGHVSLYWYRQALGQGPEFLTYFNYEAQQDKSGLPNDRFSAERPEGSISTLTIQRTEQRDSAMYRCASSLGQGHSYEQYFGPGTRLTVT.

This clonotype was recorded a few times. This chain links TRBV19 with TRBJ2-4; TRBD1 matches 9 bases. The CDR3 is 18 amino acids. After removal of 5 bases from V and 4 bases from J, the junction contained 15 bases not matched to a gene. Germline V CDR1 and CDR2: LNHDA, SQIVND (reference sequence). The CDR3 protein is CASSVQGAGFGIKNIQYF. CDR3 sequence (DNA): TGTGCCAGTAGTGTACAGGGGGCAGGCTTCGGAATTAAAAACATTCAGTACTTC.

CDR3: CASSDRLLSYEQYF. The DNA of the CDR3 is TGTGCCAGCAGTGACAGACTACTCTCCTACGAGCAGTACTTC. V usage is TRBV2 and J usage is TRBJ2-7; a weak D match, TRBD2 (5 bases). CDR1 is SNHLY, CDR2 FYNNEI, per germline. V was clipped by 3 bases and J by 0 bases, with 9 bases between them. This CDR3 is built from 14 residues. Using reference TRBV2 and TRBJ2-7 for the parts outside the CDR3, the full variable domain is EPEVTQTPSHQVTQMGQEVILRCVPISNHLYFYWYRQILGQKVEFLVSFYNNEISEKSEIFDDQFSVERPDGSNFTLKIRSTKLEDSAMYFCASSDRLLSYEQYFGPGTRLTVT.

The CDR3 DNA reads TGCAGTGCTAGAGATGGGACATCCACCTACGAGCAGTACTTC. As protein: CSARDGTSTYEQYF. This sequence joins TRBV20-1 and TRBJ2-7; D may be TRBD1 (6 bases). Trimming pared 0 bases from V and 2 bases from J, leaving 11 bases between. Germline loops: CDR1 DFQATT, CDR2 SNEGSKA (reference sequence). The CDR3 is 14 amino acids.

This clonotype was seen at least ten times. The J gene is TRBJ2-2, the V gene TRBV6-5; D is uncertain. The germline V and J ends were trimmed by 7 bases and 5 bases, with 14 bases remaining between them. The CDR3 has 14 amino acids. Germline V gene lookup returns CDR1 MNHEY and CDR2 SVGAGI. The CDR3 bases are TGTGCCAGCACCCAAGAATTCAGGACCGGGGAGCTGTTTTTT. Translated: CASTQEFRTGELFF.

The CDR3 DNA reads TGTGCCAGCAGTGAGAACAGAGCCTACGAGCAGTACTTC. Residues: CASSENRAYEQYF. V gene TRBV6-1 combines with J gene TRBJ2-7; D ambiguous. The CDR3 is 13 residues long. Germline-derived CDR1 and CDR2 are MNHNS and SASEGT. The V and J ends lost 3 bases and 2 bases respectively, with 8 bases between them.

This clonotype was counted between two and nine times. This sequence joins TRBV4-2 and TRBJ2-5; D gene ambiguous. The CDR3 has 12 residues. V was pared by 0 bases and J by 5 bases, with 4 bases between. The germline V gene has CDR1 LGHNA and CDR2 YNFKEQ. The CDR3 bases are TGTGCCAGCAGCCAAGATCCGGAGACCCAGTACTTC. Translating it yields CASSQDPETQYF.

This clonotype was picked up a small number of times. This sequence joins TRBV5-1 and TRBJ2-7, with 9 bases fitting TRBD1. In germline, CDR1 is SGHRS, CDR2 YFSETQ. The CDR3 runs to 15 residues. With V trimmed by 0 bases and J by 6 bases, 7 bases remained unmatched. The CDR3 sequence is CASSLGATGGREQYF. In DNA form, the CDR3 reads TGCGCCAGCAGCTTGGGGGCAACAGGGGGCCGCGAGCAGTACTTC. Combining the CDR3 with reference TRBV5-1 and TRBJ2-7 gives the whole variable domain KAGVTQTPRYLIKTRGQQVTLSCSPISGHRSVSWYQQTPGQGLQFLFEYFSETQRNKGNFPGRFSGRQFSNSRSEMNVSTLELGDSALYLCASSLGATGGREQYFGPGTRLTVT.

A few counts support this clonotype. V is TRBV4-3 and J is TRBJ2-4, with 8 bases that match TRBD2. The CDR3 length is 17 residues. The V gene's germline CDR1 is LGHNA and CDR2 YSLEER. The J segment lost 4 bases and the V segment lost 0 bases, leaving 8 bases of the junction unmatched. The CDR3 DNA sequence: TGCGCCAGCAGCCAAGATCCTGCGGGAGGAAGTAAAAACATTCAGTACTTC. Protein product: CASSQDPAGGSKNIQYF.

This clonotype was counted many times. The rearrangement links TRBV20-1 to TRBJ1-1; D not resolved. V was trimmed by 6 bases and J by 2 bases, leaving 16 bases between them. Germline V gene lookup returns CDR1 DFQATT and CDR2 SNEGSKA (reference sequence). The CDR3 sequence is 14 residues long. The CDR3 here is CSAERTAGNTEAFF. The DNA of the CDR3 is TGCAGTGCAGAAAGGACGGCGGGTAACACTGAAGCTTTCTTT.

This clonotype was seen only a few times. V gene TRBV2 combines with J gene TRBJ2-2; D may be TRBD1 (6 bases). Per the germline V gene, CDR1 is SNHLY and CDR2 is FYNNEI. This CDR3 comprises 15 residues. V was shortened by 8 bases and J by 5 bases, with 18 bases between the two germline ends. The CDR3 nucleotides are TGTGCCAGCGGAGACCAAATTACAGGGACCGGGGAGCTGTTTTTT. Translation gives CASGDQITGTGELFF.